The 5 T cell receptor beta chains below all came from one sample that was sequenced in a study of blood T cell repertoires in COVID-19. Produced via immunoSEQ multiplex PCR; TCRdb's table is partial and in-frame only. Of 130,000 to 150,000 clones in the sample, over 75% are singletons; the top ten hold 5%. Material for sequencing was peripheral blood. These receptors all come from a woman aged 50 to 65 with acute or convalescent COVID-19.

This clone turned up a few times. The gene calls are TRBV29-1 and TRBJ1-1, with 11 positions matching TRBD1. This CDR3 is built from 13 residues. The V gene's germline CDR1 is SQVTM and CDR2 ANQGSEA. V lost 7 bases to trimming and J lost 4 bases; unmatched junction nucleotides: 5. The CDR3 region has the DNA TGCAGCGGCGGACAGGGGGCGACCACTGAAGCTTTCTTT. It yields the protein CSGGQGATTEAFF.

In its sample, this clone was seen a few times. This sample also contains other DNA sequences that code for the same CDR3. The V call is TRBV12-3 or TRBV12-4, the J call TRBJ1-1, with D uncertain. Deletions cut 1 base from V and 4 bases from J, with 7 bases between. The CDR3 has 13 amino acids. The CDR3 sequence is CASSLGGRTEAFF. In nucleotides, the CDR3 is TGTGCCAGCAGTTTAGGAGGGCGCACTGAAGCTTTCTTT.

V gene TRBV12-5 combines with J gene TRBJ1-5; the match to TRBD1 covers 7 bases. The germline V gene encodes CDR1 LGHNT and CDR2 FRNRAP. Trimming cost V 2 bases and J 0 bases; bases outside gene matches: 4. The length of the CDR3 is 16 residues. CDR3 nucleotides: TGTGCTAGTGGTTTGTCTCGGGACAGTAGCAATCAGCCCCAGCATTTT. Its translation is CASGLSRDSSNQPQHF.

This rearrangement joins TRBV5-5 to TRBJ1-3; no reliable D call. Germline CDR1 SGHKS, CDR2 YYEKEE (reference sequence). V shed 4 bases and J shed 0 bases, with 8 bases lying between them. CDR3 length equals 14 residues. CDR3 sequence reads: CASSRGSSGNTIYF. Here the CDR3 DNA reads TGTGCCAGCAGCCGAGGGAGCTCTGGAAACACCATATATTTT.

The chain has TRBV18 and TRBJ1-1; D might be TRBD1 (5 bases). The germline V and J ends were trimmed by 1 base and 6 bases, with 6 bases remaining between them. Germline lookup yields CDR1 KGHSH and CDR2 LQKENI. The CDR3 consists of 12 residues. DNA for the CDR3: TGTGCCAGCTCACCACGGGGGGCTGAAGCTTTCTTT. Translated, it gives CASSPRGAEAFF. The full variable domain, with the rest looked up from reference TRBV18 and TRBJ1-1, is NAGVMQNPRHLVRRRGQEARLRCSPMKGHSHVYWYRQLPEEGLKFMVYLQKENIIDESGMPKERFSAEFPKEGPSILRIQQVVRGDSAAYFCASSPRGAEAFFGQGTRLTVV.